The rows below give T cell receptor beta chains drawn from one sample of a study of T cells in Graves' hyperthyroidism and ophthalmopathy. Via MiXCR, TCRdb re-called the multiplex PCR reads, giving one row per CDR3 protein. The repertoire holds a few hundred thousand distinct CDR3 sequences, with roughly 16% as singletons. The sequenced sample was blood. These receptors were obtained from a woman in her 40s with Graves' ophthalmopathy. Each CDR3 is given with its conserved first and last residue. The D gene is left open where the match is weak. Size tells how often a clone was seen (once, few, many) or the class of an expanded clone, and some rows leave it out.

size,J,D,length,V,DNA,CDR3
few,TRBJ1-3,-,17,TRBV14,TGTGCCAGCAGCCAAGATCAGGGGTTGCTCTCTGGAAACACCATATATTTT,CASSQDQGLLSGNTIYF
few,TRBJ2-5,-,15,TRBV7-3,TGTGCCAGCAGCTTAATGGTTTGGTTGCAAGAGACCCAGTACTTC,CASSLMVWLQETQYF
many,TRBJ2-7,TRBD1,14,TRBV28,TGTGCCAGCAGGAGACAGGGAAGCTCCTACGAGCAGTACTTC,CASRRQGSSYEQYF
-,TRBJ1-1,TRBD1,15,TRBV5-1,TGCGCCAGCAGCTCCAGGGACAGGGAATATGCTGAAGCTTTCTTT,CASSSRDREYAEAFF
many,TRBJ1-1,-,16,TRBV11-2,TGTGCCAGCAGCTACACCGGACGGAAAAAGAACACTGAAGCTTTCTTT,CASSYTGRKKNTEAFF
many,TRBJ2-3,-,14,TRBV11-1,TGTGCCAGCAGCTTTGGGACGGGCTTCGGTACGCAGTATTTT,CASSFGTGFGTQYF
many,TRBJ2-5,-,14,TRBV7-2,TGTGCCAGCAGCTTAGATGGTAGGGGGGAGACCCAGTACTTC,CASSLDGRGETQYF
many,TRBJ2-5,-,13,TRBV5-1,TGCGCCAGCAGTCCCCGGGGTTACGAGACCCAGTACTTC,CASSPRGYETQYF
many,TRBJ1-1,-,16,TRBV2,TGTGCCAGCAGTGATTTCAATTTGGGGGGGAGCGCTGAAGCTTTCTTT,CASSDFNLGGSAEAFF
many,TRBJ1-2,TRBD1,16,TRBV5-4,TGTGCCAGCAGCTTGCAGGGGGCAGGGGTCGGCTATGGCTACACCTTC,CASSLQGAGVGYGYTF
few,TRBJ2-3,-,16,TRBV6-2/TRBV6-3,TGTGCCAGCAGTTACGGGCCCGGAGGTCGCACAGATACGCAGTATTTT,CASSYGPGGRTDTQYF
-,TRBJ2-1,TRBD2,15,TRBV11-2,TGTGCCAGCAGACATCAGAGCGGGGTTTACAATGAGCAGTTCTTC,CASRHQSGVYNEQFF
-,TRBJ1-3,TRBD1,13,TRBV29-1,TGCAGCGTGAGACAGGGTTATGGAAACACCATATATTTT,CSVRQGYGNTIYF
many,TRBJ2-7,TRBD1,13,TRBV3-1,TGTGCCAGCAGCCCGACAGGGCGGAACGAGCAGTACTTC,CASSPTGRNEQYF
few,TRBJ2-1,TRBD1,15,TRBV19,TGTGCCAGTAGTATAAAACGGACAGGGGGCAGTGAGCAGTTCTTC,CASSIKRTGGSEQFF
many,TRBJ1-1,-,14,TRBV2,TGTGCCAGCAGCGCCAACAGGGTGAACACTGAAGCTTTCTTT,CASSANRVNTEAFF
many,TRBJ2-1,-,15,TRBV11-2,TGTGCCAGCAGCTTAATGGGGGGCCCTTACAATGAGCAGTTCTTC,CASSLMGGPYNEQFF
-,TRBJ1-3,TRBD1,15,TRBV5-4,TGTGCCAGCAGCCCCTCGGGACAGGGGGGAAACACCATATATTTT,CASSPSGQGGNTIYF
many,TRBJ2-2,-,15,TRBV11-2,TGTGCCAGCAGGTCACTAGTCTCAAGTGTCGGGGAGCTGTTTTTT,CASRSLVSSVGELFF
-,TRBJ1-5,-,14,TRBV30,TGTGCCTGGAGTGCTCAGTTAGGGGCTCAGCCCCAGCATTTT,CAWSAQLGAQPQHF
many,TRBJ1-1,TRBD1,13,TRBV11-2,TGTGCCAGCAGCTTAGATGGACAGCAGACAGGGTTCTTT,CASSLDGQQTGFF
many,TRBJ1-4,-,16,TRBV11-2,TGTGCCAGCAGCCCGTGGAGGGATTGGACTAATGAAAAACTGTTTTTT,CASSPWRDWTNEKLFF
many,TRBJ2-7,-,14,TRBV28,TGTGCCAGCAGAACAGGTCACCGCGGGGTCCAGCAGTACTTC,CASRTGHRGVQQYF
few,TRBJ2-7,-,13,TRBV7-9,TGTGCCAGCAGCTTAACTAGCAGCAGGGAGCAGTACTTC,CASSLTSSREQYF
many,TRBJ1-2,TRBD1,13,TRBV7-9,TGTGCCAGCAGCCCGGGACAGGTGGTCGGCTACACCTTC,CASSPGQVVGYTF
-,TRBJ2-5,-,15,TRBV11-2,TGTGCCAGCACCCGACTGGGGGGAGCACAAGAGACCCAGTACTTC,CASTRLGGAQETQYF
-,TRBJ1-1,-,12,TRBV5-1,TGCGCCAGCAGATGGGAGAACACTGAAGCTTTCTTT,CASRWENTEAFF
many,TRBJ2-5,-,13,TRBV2,TGTGCCAGCAGGAAGACAGTACAAGAGACCCAGTACTTC,CASRKTVQETQYF
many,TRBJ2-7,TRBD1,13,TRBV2,TGTGCCAGCAAGGGACAGAATTCCTACGAGCAGTACTTC,CASKGQNSYEQYF
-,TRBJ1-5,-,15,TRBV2,TGTGCCAGCAGGACTCTCAGGGAGAGCAATCAGCCCCAGCATTTT,CASRTLRESNQPQHF
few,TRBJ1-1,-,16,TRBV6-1,TGTGCCAGCAGTTATGGGGCAGGGTGGGAGAACACTGAAGCTTTCTTT,CASSYGAGWENTEAFF
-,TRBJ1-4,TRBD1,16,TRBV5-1,TGCGCCAGCAGCTTTGGAGGGGGCCCAACTAATGAAAAACTGTTTTTT,CASSFGGGPTNEKLFF
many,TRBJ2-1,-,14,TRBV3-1,TGTGCCAGCAGCCAAGGCCCTCAGGGCAATGAGCAGTTCTTC,CASSQGPQGNEQFF
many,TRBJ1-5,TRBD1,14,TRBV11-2,TGTGCCAGCAGCGCACAGGGGAGGGATCAGCCCCAGCATTTT,CASSAQGRDQPQHF
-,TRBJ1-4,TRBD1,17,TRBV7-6,TGTGCCAGCAGCTCCCTAGCCCCCGGGACAGGGGGAACAAAACTGTTTTTT,CASSSLAPGTGGTKLFF
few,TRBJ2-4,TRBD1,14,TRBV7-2,TGTGCCAGCAGCCCTACTCCAGGGGGTCACATTCAGTACTTC,CASSPTPGGHIQYF
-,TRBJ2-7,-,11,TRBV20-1,TGCAGTGCGCGGACTCTTCTCGAGCAGTACTTC,CSARTLLEQYF
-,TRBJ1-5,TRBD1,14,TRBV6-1,TGTGCCAGCACGGGACAGGGGGGAAATCAGCCCCAGCATTTT,CASTGQGGNQPQHF
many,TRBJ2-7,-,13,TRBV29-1,TGCAGCGTTGTTTGGACAGCTCCCTACGAGCAGTACTTC,CSVVWTAPYEQYF
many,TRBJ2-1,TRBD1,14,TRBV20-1,TGCAGTGCTAGAGATAAGGGGGCAGCCCCCGAGCAGTTCTTC,CSARDKGAAPEQFF
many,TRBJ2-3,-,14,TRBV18,TGTGCCAGCTCACCACGACGCATAGGAGATACGCAGTATTTT,CASSPRRIGDTQYF